The T cell receptor (beta chain) described here comes from a study of blood T cell repertoires in COVID-19. The V gene lost 0 bases and the J gene lost 3 bases, with 6 bases spanning the gap. In germline, CDR1 is SGDLS, CDR2 YYNGEE. This CDR3 region has 14 residues. TCRdb's table, derived via immunoSEQ multiplex PCR, lists solely in-frame clones and lacks some. The repertoire holds some 49,000 clones, with over 65% as singletons. This clonotype originated in a human donor in a cohort sampled during active COVID-19. The chain has TRBV9 and TRBJ1-4; D remains ambiguous. What was sequenced was peripheral blood. The CDR3 spells CASSVGPSNEKLFF. The CDR3 DNA reads TGTGCCAGCAGCGTAGGGCCCTCTAATGAAAAACTGTTTTTT. The entire variable domain, with the rest obtained from reference TRBV9 and TRBJ1-4, is as follows: DSGVTQTPKHLITATGQRVTLRCSPRSGDLSVYWYQQSLDQGLQFLIQYYNGEERAKGNILERFSAQQFPDLHSELNLSSLELGDSALYFCASSVGPSNEKLFFGSGTQLSVL.